A single sample gave rise to the 18 T cell receptor beta chains below, sequenced in a study of shared clonotypes between healthy human individuals. Here immunoSEQ multiplex PCR was the method, and the copy in TCRdb shows in-frame clones only, minus some. This table holds more than 1.2 million clones, 97% to 99% found once. Source material: naive CD4+ T cells sorted from blood. Noted subset: CD45RA+ positively selected. The receptors here all came from a man under 40 in good health.

Only one count was recorded for this clone. This chain uses TRBV5-4 with TRBJ2-2, with D hard to call. CDR3 length: 15 amino acids. Trimming left V 4 bases short and J 4 bases short, with 14 bases between. Germline V lookup: CDR1 SGHNT, CDR2 YYREEE (reference sequence). This chain's CDR3 is CASSLDSKLTGELFF. CDR3 bases: TGTGCCAGCAGCCTGGATAGCAAACTCACCGGGGAGCTGTTTTTT. The whole variable domain, remainder taken from reference TRBV5-4 and TRBJ2-2, is ETGVTQSPTHLIKTRGQQVTLRCSSQSGHNTVSWYQQALGQGPQFIFQYYREEENGRGNFPPRFSGLQFPNYSSELNVNALELDDSALYLCASSLDSKLTGELFFGEGSRLTVL.

The chain carries TRBV20-1 and TRBJ2-5, with D unresolved. The CDR3 totals 11 residues. V shed 4 bases and J shed 0 bases, with 3 bases lying between them. The germline gives CDR1 DFQATT, CDR2 SNEGSKA (reference sequence). CDR3 in DNA: TGCAGTGCTATTGACCAAGAGACCCAGTACTTC. It encodes CSAIDQETQYF.

The gene calls are TRBV4-3 and TRBJ2-3; TRBD2 matches at 10 bases. The CDR3 has 15 amino acids. The V gene's germline CDR1 is LGHNA and CDR2 YSLEER. The V gene end was trimmed by 6 bases and the J gene end by 2 bases; junction bases not matched to a gene: 5. In nucleotides, the CDR3 is TGCGCCAGCAGGTCTAGCGGGAGTTCCACAGATACGCAGTATTTT. Its protein product is CASRSSGSSTDTQYF.

The chain joins TRBV5-4 to TRBJ2-3; TRBD2 agrees at 12 bases. Germline loops: CDR1 SGHNT, CDR2 YYREEE (reference sequence). This CDR3 spans 15 amino acids. Losses at the gene ends were 3 bases for V and 6 bases for J; bases not matched to a gene: 5. DNA of the CDR3: TGTGCCAGCAGCTGGACTAGCGGGAAACTCGATACGCAGTATTTT. This gives the protein CASSWTSGKLDTQYF.

This clone is a singleton in its sample. This chain connects TRBV29-1 to TRBJ2-7; 11 bases match TRBD1. The CDR3 is made up of 14 amino acids. V shed 7 bases, J shed 2 bases, and the junction held 7 bases outside the gene matches. Looked up from germline, CDR1 is SQVTM and CDR2 is ANQGSEA. CDR3 sequence: CSGGPGQGAYEQYF. CDR3 in DNA: TGCAGCGGGGGACCGGGACAGGGGGCCTACGAGCAGTACTTC.

The rearrangement joins TRBV4-1 to TRBJ1-5; TRBD1 matches at 8 bases. Germline-derived CDR1 and CDR2 are MGHRA and YSYEKL. J lost 6 bases, V lost 0 bases, and 10 bases had no gene match. The CDR3 is 17 residues long. The CDR3 DNA follows: TGCGCCAGCAGCCAAGAATGGCCAGGACAGGGTGGTCAGCCCCAGCATTTT. Amino acids: CASSQEWPGQGGQPQHF.

The rearrangement uses TRBV7-2 and TRBJ2-2; no clear D. In germline, CDR1 is SGHTA, CDR2 FQGNSA. This CDR3 region has 15 residues. The V gene lost 9 bases and the J gene lost 2 bases, with 16 bases spanning the gap. CDR3 residues: CASSVWDLNTGELFF. CDR3 DNA: TGTGCCAGTAGTGTTTGGGATCTTAACACCGGGGAGCTGTTTTTT.

The chain couples TRBV29-1 to TRBJ2-2; the D gene is possibly TRBD1 (5 bases). Germline-derived CDR1 and CDR2 are SQVTM and ANQGSEA. The V end was cut by 5 bases, the J end by 0 bases, with 16 bases between. The CDR3 has 16 amino acids. The CDR3 nucleotides are TGCAGCGTTAGTTTAGGACACCACCCGAACACCGGGGAGCTGTTTTTT. It is translated as CSVSLGHHPNTGELFF.

The V gene is TRBV19, the J gene TRBJ2-5; D call uncertain. The CDR3 extends over 14 amino acids. Germline-derived CDR1 and CDR2 are LNHDA and SQIVND (reference sequence). V was shortened by 4 bases and J by 2 bases, with 11 bases between the two germline ends. CDR3 nucleotide sequence: TGTGCCAGTAGTAATTCCCGGAGACAAGAGACCCAGTACTTC. The encoded protein is CASSNSRRQETQYF. Full variable domain (remainder filled in from reference TRBV19 and TRBJ2-5): DGGITQSPKYLFRKEGQNVTLSCEQNLNHDAMYWYRQDPGQGLRLIYYSQIVNDFQKGDIAEGYSVSREKKESFPLTVTSAQKNPTAFYLCASSNSRRQETQYFGPGTRLLVL.

The CDR3 here is CASSPREESGYTF. CDR3 DNA sequence: TGTGCCAGCAGTCCCCGCGAGGAGTCCGGCTACACCTTC. The chain recombines TRBV6-5 with TRBJ1-2; D not certain. V was trimmed by 5 bases and J by 8 bases, leaving 15 bases between them. This CDR3 is built from 13 residues. Germline CDR1 reads MNHEY; CDR2 reads SVGAGI.

The chain carries TRBV29-1 and TRBJ2-7, with D unresolved. Germline values: CDR1 SQVTM, CDR2 ANQGSEA. This CDR3 region has 13 residues. V lost 7 bases to trimming and J lost 4 bases, with 17 bases between them. This CDR3 is CSATKQSPYEQYF. DNA of the CDR3: TGCAGCGCTACTAAACAAAGCCCATACGAGCAGTACTTC.

This chain joins TRBV6-1 and TRBJ1-5; TRBD1 matches at 9 bases. With 4 bases clipped from V and 5 bases from J, the junction kept 3 bases outside the gene matches. This CDR3 contains 14 residues. CDR1 MNHNS and CDR2 SASEGT come from the germline V gene. CDR3 in amino acids: CASSGRTGDQPQHF. CDR3 sequence (DNA): TGTGCCAGCAGTGGTCGGACAGGGGATCAGCCCCAGCATTTT.

J is TRBJ2-7 and V is TRBV18; the match to TRBD2 covers 8 bases. Germline CDR1 is KGHSH and CDR2 is LQKENI. Germline trimming cut 6 bases from V and 2 bases from J; bases unmatched to any gene: 6. The CDR3 has 14 amino acids. DNA for the CDR3: TGTGCCAGCTCCTATAGCGGGAAAACCTACGAGCAGTACTTC. This translates into CASSYSGKTYEQYF.

The rearrangement links TRBV29-1 to TRBJ2-1; 11 nucleotides agree with TRBD2. V gave up 7 bases and J gave up 4 bases; unmatched junction bases: 6. Germline assignment: CDR1 SQVTM and CDR2 ANQGSEA. This CDR3 is built from 14 residues. The CDR3 region has the DNA TGCAGCGGAGAGACTAGCGGGATTTACAATGAGCAGTTCTTC. Its translation: CSGETSGIYNEQFF.

The J gene is TRBJ2-7, the V gene TRBV27; 8 nucleotides agree with TRBD1. Losses at the gene ends were 6 bases for V and 3 bases for J; bases not matched to a gene: 4. The length of the CDR3 is 13 residues. Germline assignment: CDR1 MNHEY and CDR2 SMNVEV (reference sequence). CDR3 nucleotides: TGTGCCAGCAGGATAACAGGGGGCTACGAGCAGTACTTC. Protein product: CASRITGGYEQYF.

J is TRBJ2-3 and V is TRBV5-4; D is possibly TRBD1 or TRBD2 (5 bases each). Trimming cost V 4 bases and J 4 bases, with 16 bases left between them. Germline CDR1 is SGHNT and CDR2 is YYREEE (reference sequence). The CDR3 is made up of 15 amino acids. The CDR3 nucleotides read TGTGCCAGCAGCGGGAGATTTAGGGGCTCAGATACGCAGTATTTT. It specifies CASSGRFRGSDTQYF.

The chain links TRBV6-6 to TRBJ2-5, with unresolved D. In germline, CDR1 is MNHNY, CDR2 SVGAGI (reference sequence). CDR3 length equals 11 residues. The ends were cut back, 5 bases at V and 5 bases at J, with 6 bases in the middle. The CDR3 region is CASSGRETQYF. CDR3 nucleotides: TGTGCCAGCAGTGGAAGGGAGACCCAGTACTTC.

V and J are TRBV9 and TRBJ1-3; 7 bases fit TRBD1. There are 13 residues in the CDR3. CDR1 is SGDLS, CDR2 YYNGEE, per germline. With V trimmed by 3 bases and J by 8 bases, 5 bases remained unmatched. The CDR3 region has the DNA TGTGCCAGCAGCGGACAGGGTAGGGACACCATATATTTT. It encodes CASSGQGRDTIYF. Together with reference TRBV9 and TRBJ1-3, the CDR3 gives the full variable domain: DSGVTQTPKHLITATGQRVTLRCSPRSGDLSVYWYQQSLDQGLQFLIQYYNGEERAKGNILERFSAQQFPDLHSELNLSSLELGDSALYFCASSGQGRDTIYFGEGSWLTVV.